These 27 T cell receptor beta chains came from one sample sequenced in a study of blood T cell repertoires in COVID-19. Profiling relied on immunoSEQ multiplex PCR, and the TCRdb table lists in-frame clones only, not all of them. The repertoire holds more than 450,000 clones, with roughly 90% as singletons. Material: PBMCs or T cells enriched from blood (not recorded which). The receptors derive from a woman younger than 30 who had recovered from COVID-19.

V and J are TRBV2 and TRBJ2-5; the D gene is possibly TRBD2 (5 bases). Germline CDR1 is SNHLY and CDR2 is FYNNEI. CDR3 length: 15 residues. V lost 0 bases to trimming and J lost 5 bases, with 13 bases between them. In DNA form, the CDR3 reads TGTGCCAGCAGTGAAGCGAGAGGGTTAGGGGAGACCCAGTACTTC. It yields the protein CASSEARGLGETQYF. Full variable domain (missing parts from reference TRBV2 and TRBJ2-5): EPEVTQTPSHQVTQMGQEVILRCVPISNHLYFYWYRQILGQKVEFLVSFYNNEISEKSEIFDDQFSVERPDGSNFTLKIRSTKLEDSAMYFCASSEARGLGETQYFGPGTRLLVL.

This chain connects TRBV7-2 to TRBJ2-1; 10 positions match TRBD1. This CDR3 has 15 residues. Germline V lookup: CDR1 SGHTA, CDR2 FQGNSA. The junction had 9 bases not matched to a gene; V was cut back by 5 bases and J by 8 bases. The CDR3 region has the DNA TGTGCCAGCAGCCCGCGACAGGGGGCGCTGGATGAGCAGTTCTTC. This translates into CASSPRQGALDEQFF. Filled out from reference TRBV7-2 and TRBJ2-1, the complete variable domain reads GAGVSQSPSNKVTEKGKDVELRCDPISGHTALYWYRQSLGQGLEFLIYFQGNSAPDKSGLPSDRFSAERTGGSVSTLTIQRTQQEDSAVYLCASSPRQGALDEQFFGPGTRLTVL.

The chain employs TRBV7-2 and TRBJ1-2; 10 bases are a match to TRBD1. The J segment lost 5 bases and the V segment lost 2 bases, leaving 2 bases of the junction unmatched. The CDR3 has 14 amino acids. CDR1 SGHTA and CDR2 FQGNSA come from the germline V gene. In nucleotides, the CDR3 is TGTGCCAGCAGCTTACAGGGACAGGGGTATGGCTACACCTTC. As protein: CASSLQGQGYGYTF.

The CDR3 DNA reads as TGTGCCTCGGGGGATGGAAACACCATATATTTT. This sequence encodes CASGDGNTIYF. The chain is built from TRBV10-3 and TRBJ1-3; the D gene is possibly TRBD1 (5 bases). The CDR3 sequence is 11 residues long. Trimming cost V 11 bases and J 3 bases, with 8 bases left between them. Per the germline V gene, CDR1 is ENHRY and CDR2 is SYGVKD.

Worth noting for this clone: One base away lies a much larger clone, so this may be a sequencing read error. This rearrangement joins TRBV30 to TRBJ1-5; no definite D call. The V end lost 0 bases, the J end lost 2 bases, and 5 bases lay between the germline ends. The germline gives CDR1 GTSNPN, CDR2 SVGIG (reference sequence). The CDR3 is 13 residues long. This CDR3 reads CAWSVHGNQPQHF. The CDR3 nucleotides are TGTGCCTGGAGTGTACATGGCAATCAGCCCCAGCATTTT.

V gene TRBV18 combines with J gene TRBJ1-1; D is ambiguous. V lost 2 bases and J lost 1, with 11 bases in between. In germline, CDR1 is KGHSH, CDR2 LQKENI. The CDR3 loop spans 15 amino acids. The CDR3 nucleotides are TGTGCCAGCTCACCAGGCGGGGAGGGGAACACTGAAGCTTTCTTT. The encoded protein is CASSPGGEGNTEAFF.

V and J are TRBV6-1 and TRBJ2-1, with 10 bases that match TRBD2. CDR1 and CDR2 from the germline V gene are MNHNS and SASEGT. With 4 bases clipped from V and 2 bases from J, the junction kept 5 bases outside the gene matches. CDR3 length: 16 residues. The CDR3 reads CASSGLLAGAYNEQFF. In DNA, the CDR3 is TGTGCCAGCAGTGGGCTTCTAGCGGGGGCCTACAATGAGCAGTTCTTC.

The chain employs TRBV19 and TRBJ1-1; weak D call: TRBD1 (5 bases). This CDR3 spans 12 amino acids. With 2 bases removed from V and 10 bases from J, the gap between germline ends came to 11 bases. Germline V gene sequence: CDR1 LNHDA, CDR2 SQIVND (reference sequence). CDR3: CASSILEGTAFF. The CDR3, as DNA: TGTGCCAGTAGTATATTGGAGGGGACAGCTTTCTTT.

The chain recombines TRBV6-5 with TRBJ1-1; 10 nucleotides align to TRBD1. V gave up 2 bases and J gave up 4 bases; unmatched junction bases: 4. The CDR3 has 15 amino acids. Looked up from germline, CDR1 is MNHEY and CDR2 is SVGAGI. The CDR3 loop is CASSYGGTGVTEAFF. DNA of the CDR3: TGTGCCAGCAGTTACGGCGGGACAGGGGTCACTGAAGCTTTCTTT.

CDR3 coding DNA: TGTGCCACCAGCACTAACAGGGGCACTGAAGCTTTCTTT. It is translated as CATSTNRGTEAFF. The rearrangement links TRBV15 to TRBJ1-1; 7 bases line up with TRBD1. The CDR3 consists of 13 residues. Germline V lookup: CDR1 LNHNV, CDR2 YYDKDF (reference sequence). With V trimmed by 4 bases and J by 4 bases, 3 bases remained unmatched.

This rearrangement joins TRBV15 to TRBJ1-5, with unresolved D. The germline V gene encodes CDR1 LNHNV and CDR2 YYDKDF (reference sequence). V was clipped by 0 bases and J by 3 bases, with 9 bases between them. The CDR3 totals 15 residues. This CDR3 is CATSRDGRSNQPQHF. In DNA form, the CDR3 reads TGTGCCACCAGCAGAGATGGCAGATCCAATCAGCCCCAGCATTTT.

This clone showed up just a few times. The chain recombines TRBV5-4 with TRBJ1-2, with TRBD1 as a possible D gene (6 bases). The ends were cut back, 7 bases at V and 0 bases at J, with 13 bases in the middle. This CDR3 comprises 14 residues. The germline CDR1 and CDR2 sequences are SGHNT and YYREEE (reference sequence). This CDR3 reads CASEDRTSNYGYTF. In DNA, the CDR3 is TGTGCCAGCGAAGACAGGACATCTAACTATGGCTACACCTTC. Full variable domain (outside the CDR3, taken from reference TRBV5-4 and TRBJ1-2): ETGVTQSPTHLIKTRGQQVTLRCSSQSGHNTVSWYQQALGQGPQFIFQYYREEENGRGNFPPRFSGLQFPNYSSELNVNALELDDSALYLCASEDRTSNYGYTFGSGTRLTVV.

In DNA form, the CDR3 reads TGTGCCAGCAGCTTGTTAGGGACAGGGGGAGATACGCAGTATTTT. As protein: CASSLLGTGGDTQYF. The chain combines TRBV5-4 with TRBJ2-3; TRBD1 matches at 11 bases. The CDR3 runs 15 residues. V lost 1 base and J lost 5; bases outside the gene matches: 3. Germline loops: CDR1 SGHNT, CDR2 YYREEE (reference sequence).

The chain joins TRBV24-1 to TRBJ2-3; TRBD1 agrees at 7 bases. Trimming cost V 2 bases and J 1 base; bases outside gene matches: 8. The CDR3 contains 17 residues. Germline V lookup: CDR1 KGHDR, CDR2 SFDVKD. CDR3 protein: CATSDSSGGFGTDTQYF. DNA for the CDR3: TGTGCCACCAGTGATTCCTCAGGGGGTTTTGGCACAGATACGCAGTATTTT.

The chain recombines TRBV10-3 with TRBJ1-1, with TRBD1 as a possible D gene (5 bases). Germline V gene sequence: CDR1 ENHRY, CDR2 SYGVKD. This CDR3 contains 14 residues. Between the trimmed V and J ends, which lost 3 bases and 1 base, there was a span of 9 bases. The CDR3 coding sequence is TGTGCCATCAGTGAAAGGGGCCCGAACACTGAAGCTTTCTTT. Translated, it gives CAISERGPNTEAFF.

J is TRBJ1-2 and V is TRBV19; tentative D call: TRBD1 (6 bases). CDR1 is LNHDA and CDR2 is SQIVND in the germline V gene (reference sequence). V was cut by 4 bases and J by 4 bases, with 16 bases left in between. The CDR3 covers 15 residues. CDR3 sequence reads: CASSTGGGASYGYTF. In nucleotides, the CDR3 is TGTGCCAGTAGTACCGGAGGGGGGGCCTCCTATGGCTACACCTTC.

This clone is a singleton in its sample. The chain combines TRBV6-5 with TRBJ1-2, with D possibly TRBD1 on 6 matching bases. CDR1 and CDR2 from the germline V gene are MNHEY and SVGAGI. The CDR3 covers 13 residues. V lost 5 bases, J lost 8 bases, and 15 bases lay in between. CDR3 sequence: CASSPTGTRGYTF. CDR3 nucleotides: TGTGCCAGCAGTCCCACAGGGACAAGGGGCTACACCTTC.

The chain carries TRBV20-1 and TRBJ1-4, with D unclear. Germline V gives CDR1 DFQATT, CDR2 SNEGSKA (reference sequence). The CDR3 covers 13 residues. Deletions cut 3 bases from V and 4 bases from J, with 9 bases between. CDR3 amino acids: CSASSGFNEKLFF. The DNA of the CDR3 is TGCAGTGCTAGTTCGGGTTTTAATGAAAAACTGTTTTTT.

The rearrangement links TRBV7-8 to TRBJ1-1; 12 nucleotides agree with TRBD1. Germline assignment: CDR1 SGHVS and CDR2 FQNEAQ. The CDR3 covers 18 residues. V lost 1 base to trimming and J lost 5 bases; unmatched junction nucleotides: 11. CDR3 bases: TGTGCCAGCAGCTTAGAGTCGAGGGGACAGGGGGCAGGGACTGAAGCTTTCTTT. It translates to CASSLESRGQGAGTEAFF.

The CDR3 loop reads CASSQGQNNEKLFF. The DNA for the CDR3 is TGTGCCAGCAGCCAGGGACAGAACAATGAAAAACTGTTTTTT. The gene calls are TRBV9 and TRBJ1-4, with 7 bases matching TRBD1. Germline V gene lookup returns CDR1 SGDLS and CDR2 YYNGEE. V lost 4 bases to trimming and J lost 5 bases; unmatched junction nucleotides: 5. The length of the CDR3 is 14 residues.

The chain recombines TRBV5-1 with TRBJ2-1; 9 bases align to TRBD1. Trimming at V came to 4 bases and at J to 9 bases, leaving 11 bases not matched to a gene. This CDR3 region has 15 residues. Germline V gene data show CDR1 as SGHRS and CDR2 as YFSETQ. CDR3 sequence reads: CASSAGQGLVGEQFF. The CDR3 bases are TGCGCCAGCAGCGCGGGACAGGGTTTAGTAGGTGAGCAGTTCTTC.

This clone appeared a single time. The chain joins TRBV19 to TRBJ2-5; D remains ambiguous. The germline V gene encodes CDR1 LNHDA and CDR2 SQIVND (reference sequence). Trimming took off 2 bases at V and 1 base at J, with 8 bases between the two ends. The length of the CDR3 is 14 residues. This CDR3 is CASSIKQPQETQYF. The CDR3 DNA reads TGTGCCAGTAGTATAAAACAGCCCCAAGAGACCCAGTACTTC.

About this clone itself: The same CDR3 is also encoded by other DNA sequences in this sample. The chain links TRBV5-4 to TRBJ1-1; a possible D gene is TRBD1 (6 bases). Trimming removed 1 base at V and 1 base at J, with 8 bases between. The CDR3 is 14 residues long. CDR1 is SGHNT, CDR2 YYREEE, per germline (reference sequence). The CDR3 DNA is TGTGCCAGCAGCTTGAGACAGGAGAACACTGAAGCTTTCTTT. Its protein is CASSLRQENTEAFF.

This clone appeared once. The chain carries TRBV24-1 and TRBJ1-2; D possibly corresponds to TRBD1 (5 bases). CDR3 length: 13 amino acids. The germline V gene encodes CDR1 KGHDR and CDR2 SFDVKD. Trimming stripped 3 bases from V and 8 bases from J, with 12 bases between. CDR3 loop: CATSDGAERGYTF. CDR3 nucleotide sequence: TGTGCCACCAGTGATGGGGCAGAACGCGGCTACACCTTC.

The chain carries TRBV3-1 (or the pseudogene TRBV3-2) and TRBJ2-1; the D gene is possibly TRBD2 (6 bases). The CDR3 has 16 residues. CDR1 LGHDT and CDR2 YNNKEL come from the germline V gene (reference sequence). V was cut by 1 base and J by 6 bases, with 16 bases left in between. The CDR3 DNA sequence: TGTGCCAGCAGCCAAGGAGCCCCGGAGGGCGGCAATGAGCAGTTCTTC. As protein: CASSQGAPEGGNEQFF.

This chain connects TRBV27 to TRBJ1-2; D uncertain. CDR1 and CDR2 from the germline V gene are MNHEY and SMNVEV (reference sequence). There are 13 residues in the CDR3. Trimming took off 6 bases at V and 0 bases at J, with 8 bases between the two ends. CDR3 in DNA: TGTGCCAGCAGGGGCCCCCCTAACTATGGCTACACCTTC. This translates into CASRGPPNYGYTF.

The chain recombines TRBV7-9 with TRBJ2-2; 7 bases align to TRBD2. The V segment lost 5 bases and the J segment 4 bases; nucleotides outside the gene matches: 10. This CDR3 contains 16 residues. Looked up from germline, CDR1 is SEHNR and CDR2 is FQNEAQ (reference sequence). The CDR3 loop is CASSGLRGESTGELFF. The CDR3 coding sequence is TGTGCCAGCAGCGGCTTACGGGGGGAGAGCACCGGGGAGCTGTTTTTT.